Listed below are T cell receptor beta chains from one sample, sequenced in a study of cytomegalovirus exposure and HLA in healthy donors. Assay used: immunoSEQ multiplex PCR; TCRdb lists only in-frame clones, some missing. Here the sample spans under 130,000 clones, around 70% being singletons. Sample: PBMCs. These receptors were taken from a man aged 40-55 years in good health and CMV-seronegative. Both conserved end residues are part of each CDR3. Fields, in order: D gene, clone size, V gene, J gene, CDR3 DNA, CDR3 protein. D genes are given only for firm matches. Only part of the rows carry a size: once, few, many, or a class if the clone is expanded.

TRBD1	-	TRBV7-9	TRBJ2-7	TGTTCCAGCAGCTTAGCGGACAGGGGGCTGCTATCCTACGAGCAGTACTTC	CSSSLADRGLLSYEQYF
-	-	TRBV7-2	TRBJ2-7	TGTGCCAGCAGCTCTTACAGGTACCAGCAGTACTTC	CASSSYRYQQYF
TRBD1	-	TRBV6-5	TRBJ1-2	TGTGCCAGCAGTTCGGGCGGGACAGACTATGGCTACACCTTC	CASSSGGTDYGYTF
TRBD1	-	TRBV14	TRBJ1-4	TGTGCCAGCAGCCAAGACTACAGGGGGAGGGCTAATGAAAAACTGTTTTTT	CASSQDYRGRANEKLFF
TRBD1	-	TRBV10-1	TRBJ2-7	TGCGCCAGCAGTGATTCCACAGGGGCTGTCGGCTACGAGCAGTACTTC	CASSDSTGAVGYEQYF
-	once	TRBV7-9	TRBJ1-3	TGTGCCAGCAGCCGTCTCGGCTCTGGAAACACCATATATTTT	CASSRLGSGNTIYF
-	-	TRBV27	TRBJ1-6	TGTGCCAGCAGTTTACAGATGAATTCACCCCTCCACTTT	CASSLQMNSPLHF
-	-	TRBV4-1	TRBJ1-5	TGCGCCAGCAGCCAAGCAGGGCTTACACTTCAGCCCCAGCATTTT	CASSQAGLTLQPQHF
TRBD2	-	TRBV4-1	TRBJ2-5	TGCGCCAGCAGCCAGCCCCCCGGGACTAGGCCACAAGAGACCCAGTACTTC	CASSQPPGTRPQETQYF
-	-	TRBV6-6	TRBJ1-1	TGTGCCAGCAGCCCCCCGGGGAGTGAAGCTTTCTTT	CASSPPGSEAFF
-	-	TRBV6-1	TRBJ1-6	TGTGCCAGCATTAGCCGGGGAGGAGGGAATTCACCCCTCCACTTT	CASISRGGGNSPLHF
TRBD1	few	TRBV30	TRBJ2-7	TGTGCCTGGAGTGCTGGGGACAGGGGCTACGAGCAGTACTTC	CAWSAGDRGYEQYF
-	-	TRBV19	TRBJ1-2	TGTGCCAGTAGCACCTGGGACACCTATGGCTACACCTTC	CASSTWDTYGYTF
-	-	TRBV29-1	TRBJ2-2	TGCAGCGTTTCAGGGGGGACCGGGGAGCTGTTTTTT	CSVSGGTGELFF
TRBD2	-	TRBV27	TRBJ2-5	TGTGCCAGCAGTCCCGGGACTAGCTGGAAGACCCAGTACTTC	CASSPGTSWKTQYF
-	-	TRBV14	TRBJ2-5	TGTGCCAGCAGCCAAGCGCAGGCTCCCCGAGAGACCCAGTACTTC	CASSQAQAPRETQYF
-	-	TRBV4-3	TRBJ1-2	TGCGCCAGCAGCGACAACAGGGTCGGCTACACCTTC	CASSDNRVGYTF
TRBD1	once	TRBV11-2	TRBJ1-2	TGTGCCAGCAGCTCTCCGGACAGGAATGGCCACACCTTC	CASSSPDRNGHTF
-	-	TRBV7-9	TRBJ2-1	TGTGCCAGCAGCTTCCCGGGGGGCGGGTCCTACAATGAGCAGTTCTTC	CASSFPGGGSYNEQFF
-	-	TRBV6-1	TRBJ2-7	TGTGCCAGCAGTGACTACACTCGGGGAAGCTACGAGCAGTACTTC	CASSDYTRGSYEQYF
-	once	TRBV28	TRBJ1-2	TGTGCCAGCAGTTTTCAGGGGAACTATGGCTACACCTTC	CASSFQGNYGYTF
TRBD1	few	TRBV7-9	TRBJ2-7	TGTGCCAGCAGCTTGAACATAGGGACAGGGGAAGAGCAGTACTTC	CASSLNIGTGEEQYF
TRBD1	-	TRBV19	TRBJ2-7	TGTGCCAGTAGTACGACAGGGGATAGCTCCTACGAGCAGTACTTC	CASSTTGDSSYEQYF
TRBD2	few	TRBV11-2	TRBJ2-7	TGTGCCAGCAGCTTCGGGGGGTCCTACGAGCAGTACTTC	CASSFGGSYEQYF
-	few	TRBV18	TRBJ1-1	TGTGCCAGCTCACCCTCGGGGAGGACTGAAGCTTTCTTT	CASSPSGRTEAFF
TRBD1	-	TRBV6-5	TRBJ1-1	TGTGCCAGCAGTTACTCCCGGACAGGGGGATTGACTGAAGCTTTCTTT	CASSYSRTGGLTEAFF
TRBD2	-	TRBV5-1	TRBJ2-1	TGCGCCAGCAGCAGAAGGACTAGCGCCTCCTCCTACAATGAGCAGTTCTTC	CASSRRTSASSYNEQFF
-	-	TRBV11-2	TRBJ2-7	TGTGCCAGCAGCCTCGGCGGGGCCTACTACGAGCAGTACTTC	CASSLGGAYYEQYF
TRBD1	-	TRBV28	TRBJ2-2	TGTGCCAGCAGTCGACCGGGACAGGGTCTCACCGGGGAGCTGTTTTTT	CASSRPGQGLTGELFF
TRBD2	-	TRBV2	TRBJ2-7	TGTGCCAGCAATATAGCGGGAAAGGCGTCCTACGAGCAGTACTTC	CASNIAGKASYEQYF
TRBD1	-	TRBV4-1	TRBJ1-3	TGCGCCAGCAGGGCAGGGGGCTCTGGAAACACCATATATTTT	CASRAGGSGNTIYF
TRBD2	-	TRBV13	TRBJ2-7	TGTGCCAGCAGCTCACCCCTGGGACTATCGCTGTCCTACGAGCAGTACTTC	CASSSPLGLSLSYEQYF
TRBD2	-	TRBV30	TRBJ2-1	TGTGCCTGGGTACTAGCGGGACACTACAATGAGCAGTTCTTC	CAWVLAGHYNEQFF
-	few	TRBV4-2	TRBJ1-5	TGTGCCAGCAGCCAAGATTTTGTCGGGGTTCAGCCCCAGCATTTT	CASSQDFVGVQPQHF
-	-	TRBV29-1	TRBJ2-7	TGCAGCGTTGCTTCCCTCGGGGTAGCCTCGTCTGAGCAGTACTTC	CSVASLGVASSEQYF
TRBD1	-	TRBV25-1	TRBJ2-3	TGTGCCAGCAGTGAAGGGGGACAGAAAAAACTCACAGATACGCAGTATTTT	CASSEGGQKKLTDTQYF
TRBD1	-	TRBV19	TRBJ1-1	TGTGCCAGTAGTATCACAGGGGAGTGGGGTGAAGCTTTCTTT	CASSITGEWGEAFF
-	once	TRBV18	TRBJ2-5	TGTGCCAGCTCACCACCGACTCGTAGGGAGACCCAGTACTTC	CASSPPTRRETQYF
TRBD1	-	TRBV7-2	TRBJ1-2	TGTGCCAGCAGCTTAAGCGCAGGGGGCCGGAACTATGGCTACACCTTC	CASSLSAGGRNYGYTF
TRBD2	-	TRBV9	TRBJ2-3	TGTGCCAGCAGCGTCGTGGGAGGGCCGGGTACGCAGTATTTT	CASSVVGGPGTQYF
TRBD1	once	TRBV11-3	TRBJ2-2	TGTGCCAGCAGATTTACAGGGGCGCTTCCTTCCGGGGAGCTGTTTTTT	CASRFTGALPSGELFF
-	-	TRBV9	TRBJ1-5	TGTGCCAGCAGCGTAGACAGCTTGGGCCAGCCCCAGCATTTT	CASSVDSLGQPQHF
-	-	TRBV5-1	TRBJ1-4	TGCGCCAGCAGCTCCGGAGGTGGTAATGAAAAACTGTTTTTT	CASSSGGGNEKLFF
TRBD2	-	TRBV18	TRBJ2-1	TGTGCCAGCTCAACCGGACTAGCGGGAGGGGGTGAGCAGTTCTTC	CASSTGLAGGGEQFF
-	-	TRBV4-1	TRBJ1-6	TGCGCCAGCAGCCATTACGGCTCCTATAATTCACCCCTCCACTTT	CASSHYGSYNSPLHF
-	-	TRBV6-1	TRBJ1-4	TGTGCCAGCAGTGCGGGAAAATTCGCTGAAAAACTGTTTTTT	CASSAGKFAEKLFF
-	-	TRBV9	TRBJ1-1	TGTGCCAGTGGAGGTATGAACACTGAAGCTTTCTTT	CASGGMNTEAFF
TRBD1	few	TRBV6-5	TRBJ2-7	TGTGCCAGCAGTTCCCAGGGGACAGGGGAATACGAGCAGTACTTC	CASSSQGTGEYEQYF
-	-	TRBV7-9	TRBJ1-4	TGTTCCAGCAGCTTAAGCTTCGCGGGGGAGGCTGGGGAAAAACTGTTTTTT	CSSSLSFAGEAGEKLFF
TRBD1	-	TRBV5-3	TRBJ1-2	TGTGCCAGAAGCCCGATGCTTGGGACAGGATATTTGTATGGCTACACCTTC	CARSPMLGTGYLYGYTF
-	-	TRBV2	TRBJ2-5	TGTGCCAGCAACCAGATCGGGGAGACCCAGTACTTC	CASNQIGETQYF
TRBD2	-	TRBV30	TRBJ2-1	TGTGCCTGGAGTGCGGGACTAGCATATGAGCAGTTCTTC	CAWSAGLAYEQFF
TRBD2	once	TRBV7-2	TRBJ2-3	TGTGCCAGCAGCTTCCAAAGCGGGAGGCCAGATACGCAGTATTTT	CASSFQSGRPDTQYF
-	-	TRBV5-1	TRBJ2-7	TGCGCCAGCAGCTTGGTTGCAGGGTCGGACTACGAGCAGTACTTC	CASSLVAGSDYEQYF
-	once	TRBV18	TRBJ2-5	TGTGCCAGCTCACCACCTAGCCTACTAGAGACCCAGTACTTC	CASSPPSLLETQYF